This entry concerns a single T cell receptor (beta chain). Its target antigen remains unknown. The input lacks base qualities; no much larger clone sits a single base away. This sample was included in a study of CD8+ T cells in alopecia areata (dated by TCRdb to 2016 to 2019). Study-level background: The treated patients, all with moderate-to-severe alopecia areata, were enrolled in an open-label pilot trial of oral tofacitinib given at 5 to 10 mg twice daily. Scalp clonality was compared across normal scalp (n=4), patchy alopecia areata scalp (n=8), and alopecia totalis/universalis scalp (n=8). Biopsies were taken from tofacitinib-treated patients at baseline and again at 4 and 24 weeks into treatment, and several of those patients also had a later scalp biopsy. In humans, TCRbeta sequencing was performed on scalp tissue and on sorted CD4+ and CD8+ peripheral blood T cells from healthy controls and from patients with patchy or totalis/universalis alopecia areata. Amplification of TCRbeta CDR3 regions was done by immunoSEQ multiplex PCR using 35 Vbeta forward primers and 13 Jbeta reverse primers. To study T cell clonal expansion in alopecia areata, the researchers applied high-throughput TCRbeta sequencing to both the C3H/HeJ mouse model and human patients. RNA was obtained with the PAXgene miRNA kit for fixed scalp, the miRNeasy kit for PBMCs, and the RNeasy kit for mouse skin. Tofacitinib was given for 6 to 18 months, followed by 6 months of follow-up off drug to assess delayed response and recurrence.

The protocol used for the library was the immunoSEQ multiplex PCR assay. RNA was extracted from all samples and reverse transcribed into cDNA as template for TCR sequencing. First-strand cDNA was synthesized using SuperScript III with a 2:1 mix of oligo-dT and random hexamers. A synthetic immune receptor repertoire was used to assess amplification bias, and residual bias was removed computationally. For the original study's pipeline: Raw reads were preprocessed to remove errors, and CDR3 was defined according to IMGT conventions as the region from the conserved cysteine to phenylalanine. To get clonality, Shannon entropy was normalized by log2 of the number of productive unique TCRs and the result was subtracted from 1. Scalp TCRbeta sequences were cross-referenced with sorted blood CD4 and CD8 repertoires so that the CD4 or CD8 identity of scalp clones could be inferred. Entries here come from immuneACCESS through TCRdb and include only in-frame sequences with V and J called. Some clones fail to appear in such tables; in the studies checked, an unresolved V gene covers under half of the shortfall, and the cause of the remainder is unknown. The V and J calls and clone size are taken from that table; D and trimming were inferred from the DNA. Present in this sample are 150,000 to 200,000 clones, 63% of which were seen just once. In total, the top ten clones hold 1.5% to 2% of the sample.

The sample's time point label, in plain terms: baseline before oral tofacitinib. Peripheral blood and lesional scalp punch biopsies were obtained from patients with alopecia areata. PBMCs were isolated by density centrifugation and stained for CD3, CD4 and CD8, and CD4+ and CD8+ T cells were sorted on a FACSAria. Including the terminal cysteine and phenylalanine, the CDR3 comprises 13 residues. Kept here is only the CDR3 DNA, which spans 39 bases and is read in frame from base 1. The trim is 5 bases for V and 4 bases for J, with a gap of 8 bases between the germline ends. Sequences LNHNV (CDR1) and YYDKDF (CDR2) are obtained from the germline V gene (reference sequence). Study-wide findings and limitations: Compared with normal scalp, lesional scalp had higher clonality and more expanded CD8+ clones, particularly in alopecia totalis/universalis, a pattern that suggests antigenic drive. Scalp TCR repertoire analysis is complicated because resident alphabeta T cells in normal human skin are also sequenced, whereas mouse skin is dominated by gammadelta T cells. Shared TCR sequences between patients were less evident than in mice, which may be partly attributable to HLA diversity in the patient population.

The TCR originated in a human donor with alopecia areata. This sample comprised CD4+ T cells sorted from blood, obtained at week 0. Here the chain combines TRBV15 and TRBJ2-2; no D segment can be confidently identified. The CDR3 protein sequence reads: CATSGPLTGELFF. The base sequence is TGTGCCACCAGCGGGCCCCTCACCGGGGAGCTGTTTTTT.